A selection of T cell receptor beta chains follows, all from one sample in a study of blood T cell repertoires in COVID-19. TCRdb's table, derived via immunoSEQ multiplex PCR, lists solely in-frame clones and lacks some. Of over 200,000 clones listed, approximately 91% are singletons. Input material: PBMCs or T cells enriched from blood (not recorded which). The receptor set was obtained from a human donor in a cohort exposed to, infected with or recovered from COVID-19 (not recorded which). The donor label of this sample is uncertain. CDR3s include the opening cysteine and the closing phenylalanine or tryptophan. A D gene is named only where the DNA matches it firmly. Rows give clone size only sometimes, using once, few, many, or a class for an expanded clone.

clone_size: -; v_call: TRBV4-1; cdr3_length: 16; j_call: TRBJ2-2; d_call: TRBD1; cdr3_aa: CASSPLGQGNTGELFF; cdr3_nt: TGCGCCAGCAGCCCCCTAGGACAGGGCAACACCGGGGAGCTGTTTTTT
clone_size: -; v_call: TRBV7-9; cdr3_length: 14; j_call: TRBJ1-2; d_call: -; cdr3_aa: CASSSHTGLRGYTF; cdr3_nt: TGTGCCAGCAGCTCCCACACAGGTCTACGCGGCTACACCTTC
clone_size: -; v_call: TRBV7-9; cdr3_length: 16; j_call: TRBJ2-3; d_call: TRBD2; cdr3_aa: CASSYPGLADTDTQYF; cdr3_nt: TGTGCCAGCAGCTACCCGGGACTAGCGGATACAGATACGCAGTATTTT
clone_size: -; v_call: TRBV7-3; cdr3_length: 17; j_call: TRBJ2-3; d_call: -; cdr3_aa: CASSASGPGRGGDTQYF; cdr3_nt: TGTGCCAGCAGCGCCTCCGGGCCAGGGCGAGGCGGAGATACGCAGTATTTT
clone_size: -; v_call: TRBV5-1; cdr3_length: 18; j_call: TRBJ1-4; d_call: TRBD1; cdr3_aa: CASSLGVSGGRTNEKLFF; cdr3_nt: TGCGCCAGCAGCTTGGGGGTTTCAGGGGGCCGAACTAATGAAAAACTGTTTTTT
clone_size: -; v_call: TRBV5-4; cdr3_length: 14; j_call: TRBJ1-1; d_call: -; cdr3_aa: CASSLSILNTEAFF; cdr3_nt: TGTGCCAGCAGCTTGTCCATCCTAAACACTGAAGCTTTCTTT
clone_size: -; v_call: TRBV12-1; cdr3_length: 18; j_call: TRBJ2-5; d_call: -; cdr3_aa: CASSFGKGGGGAPETQYF; cdr3_nt: TGTGCCAGCAGCTTTGGGAAAGGGGGCGGGGGGGCCCCAGAGACCCAGTACTTC
clone_size: once; v_call: TRBV18; cdr3_length: 13; j_call: TRBJ1-1; d_call: -; cdr3_aa: CASSPQRGSEAFF; cdr3_nt: TGTGCCAGCTCACCACAACGCGGCAGTGAAGCTTTCTTT
clone_size: -; v_call: TRBV20-1; cdr3_length: 14; j_call: TRBJ1-4; d_call: -; cdr3_aa: CSAIDSATNEKLFF; cdr3_nt: TGCAGTGCTATTGACAGTGCAACTAATGAAAAACTGTTTTTT
clone_size: -; v_call: TRBV7-9; cdr3_length: 12; j_call: TRBJ1-4; d_call: -; cdr3_aa: CASSPGGGKLFF; cdr3_nt: TGTGCCAGCAGTCCCGGGGGAGGAAAACTGTTTTTT
clone_size: -; v_call: TRBV5-5; cdr3_length: 15; j_call: TRBJ1-1; d_call: TRBD1; cdr3_aa: CASSLTGGASTEAFF; cdr3_nt: TGTGCCAGCAGCTTGACAGGGGGCGCGTCGACTGAAGCTTTCTTT
clone_size: -; v_call: TRBV19; cdr3_length: 16; j_call: TRBJ1-5; d_call: -; cdr3_aa: CASSIDHQGLNQPQHF; cdr3_nt: TGTGCCAGTAGTATAGATCATCAGGGTCTCAATCAGCCCCAGCATTTT
clone_size: once; v_call: TRBV14; cdr3_length: 15; j_call: TRBJ1-1; d_call: TRBD1; cdr3_aa: CASRDDRGRFSEAFF; cdr3_nt: TGTGCCAGCAGAGACGACAGGGGGCGTTTTTCTGAAGCTTTCTTT
clone_size: -; v_call: TRBV19; cdr3_length: 13; j_call: TRBJ1-2; d_call: TRBD1; cdr3_aa: CASSGRTGVGYTF; cdr3_nt: TGTGCCAGTAGTGGGCGGACAGGGGTCGGCTACACCTTC
clone_size: -; v_call: TRBV7-8; cdr3_length: 13; j_call: TRBJ2-3; d_call: -; cdr3_aa: CASSRRLTDTQYF; cdr3_nt: TGTGCCAGCAGCCGGAGGCTCACAGATACGCAGTATTTT
clone_size: once; v_call: TRBV11-2; cdr3_length: 13; j_call: TRBJ2-5; d_call: -; cdr3_aa: CASSGTGTETQYF; cdr3_nt: TGTGCCAGCAGCGGTACAGGGACCGAGACCCAGTACTTC
clone_size: once; v_call: TRBV11-3; cdr3_length: 14; j_call: TRBJ2-2; d_call: -; cdr3_aa: CASSPDRNTGELFF; cdr3_nt: TGTGCCAGCAGCCCTGACAGAAACACCGGGGAGCTGTTTTTT